The 10 T cell receptor beta chains given below trace back to one sample, sequenced in a study of OX40 agonist ivuxolimab in advanced cancers. TCRdb's table, derived via immunoSEQ multiplex PCR, lists solely in-frame clones and lacks some. The table records tens of thousands of clones, over 80% of them present only once. The source was CD4+ or CD8+ T cells sorted from blood, collected in a trial of the OX40 agonist ivuxolimab. These receptors were obtained from an adult with an advanced solid tumor such as melanoma, head and neck, liver or kidney cancer.

This rearrangement joins TRBV7-2 to TRBJ1-2, with D maybe TRBD1 (5 bases). In germline, CDR1 is SGHTA, CDR2 FQGNSA. V was clipped by 5 bases and J by 4 bases, with 20 bases between them. The CDR3 loop spans 16 amino acids. DNA for the CDR3: TGTGCCAGCAGCGACCTTAGAGGGGCGGAAACCTATGGCTACACCTTC. Protein: CASSDLRGAETYGYTF.

The gene calls are TRBV28 and TRBJ2-5; 12 bases align to TRBD1. The closer fit of TRBJ2-7 to the DNA end suggests the J call may be wrong. The germline gives CDR1 MDHEN, CDR2 SYDVKM. This CDR3 has 15 amino acids. The CDR3 spells CASSPPGQGAGEQYF. DNA of the CDR3: TGTGCCAGCAGTCCACCGGGACAGGGGGCGGGCGAGCAGTACTTC.

The chain recombines TRBV29-1 with TRBJ2-3, with D unclear. Trimming shortened V by 3 bases and J by 5 bases, and 12 bases separated the two germline ends. Germline V gives CDR1 SQVTM, CDR2 ANQGSEA. This CDR3 region has 13 residues. This chain's CDR3 is CSVEGWQEDTQYF. The CDR3 region has the DNA TGCAGCGTTGAGGGGTGGCAGGAAGATACGCAGTATTTT.

The rearrangement uses TRBV7-8 and TRBJ2-7; D gene unclear. Trimming removed 1 base at V and 2 bases at J, with 18 bases between. Germline V gene sequence: CDR1 SGHVS, CDR2 FQNEAQ. The CDR3 consists of 17 residues. The CDR3 region has the DNA TGTGCCAGCAGCTTAGGGGTCAGCTACGTAAATCCCTACGAGCAGTACGTC. It yields the protein CASSLGVSYVNPYEQYV.

This chain connects TRBV9 to TRBJ2-3; D remains unclear. The CDR3 extends over 12 amino acids. Germline lookup yields CDR1 SGDLS and CDR2 YYNGEE. V was pared by 4 bases and J by 1 base, with 4 bases between. CDR3 sequence: CASSTGTDTQYF. The CDR3, as DNA: TGTGCCAGCAGCACAGGCACAGATACGCAGTATTTT.

This clone was counted a few times. The chain couples TRBV7-6 to TRBJ1-3; perhaps TRBD1 as D (6 bases). The CDR3 consists of 14 residues. V was shortened by 5 bases and J by 3 bases, with 11 bases between the two germline ends. Germline CDR1 is SGHVS and CDR2 is FNYEAQ. CDR3 bases: TGTGCCAGCAGCCCCGGACAGAGTGGAAACACCATATATTTT. This translates into CASSPGQSGNTIYF.

The V and J genes are TRBV12-2 and TRBJ2-7; no DNA check was done on the table's D call, TRBD1. TRBV12-2 counts as a pseudogene. The CDR3 has 18 amino acids. CDR3 protein: CASRLADYIVDSTYEQYF. The CDR3 DNA reads TGTGCAAGTCGCTTAGCAGATTACATCGTTGACAGTACCTACGAGCAGTACTTC.

This sequence joins TRBV7-9 and TRBJ1-5, with TRBD1 as a possible D gene (5 bases). V was shortened by 5 bases and J by 1 base, with 12 bases between the two germline ends. Germline loops: CDR1 SEHNR, CDR2 FQNEAQ (reference sequence). The CDR3 totals 15 residues. The CDR3 sequence: CASSRAGGSNQPQHF. DNA for the CDR3: TGTGCCAGCAGCCGGGCGGGGGGGAGCAATCAGCCCCAGCATTTT.

The chain recombines TRBV27 with TRBJ2-5; D gene uncertain. The germline V and J ends were trimmed by 5 bases and 5 bases, with 12 bases remaining between them. There are 13 residues in the CDR3. In germline, CDR1 is MNHEY, CDR2 SMNVEV (reference sequence). CDR3 region: CASSTPLEETQYF. CDR3 bases: TGTGCCAGCAGTACCCCCTTGGAGGAGACCCAGTACTTC.

The chain links TRBV5-4 to TRBJ2-5; no clear D. The end of the DNA aligns better with TRBJ2-7, so the J call may be wrong. Germline CDR1 and CDR2: SGHNT and YYREEE (reference sequence). The CDR3 totals 16 residues. Here the CDR3 reads CASSLSGASIPGEQYF. CDR3 nucleotides: TGTGCCAGCAGCTTGAGTGGCGCATCCATCCCTGGCGAGCAGTACTTC.